This is a list of T cell receptor beta chains from one sample in a study of blood T cell repertoires in COVID-19. Measured with immunoSEQ multiplex PCR; TCRdb has only the in-frame clones, and not every one. The sample holds about 88,000 clones, around nine tenths seen once. Source material: peripheral blood. The receptor source for this set is a woman older than 75 with acute or convalescent COVID-19. The CDR3 runs from the conserved cysteine through the conserved F or W. The D gene is left open where the match is weak. Only some rows state a clone size, as once, few, many or a class for expanded clones.

J	D	V	size	length	DNA	CDR3
TRBJ2-3	TRBD1	TRBV12-5	NA	16	TGTGCTAGTGGTCCAGCGACAGGGGGCTGGACAGATACGCAGTATTTT	CASGPATGGWTDTQYF
TRBJ2-5	TRBD2	TRBV6-2/TRBV6-3	once	17	TGTGCCAGCAGTACGGGACTAGCGGGATCGTACCAAGAGACCCAGTACTTC	CASSTGLAGSYQETQYF
TRBJ1-1	TRBD1	TRBV4-1	once	15	TGCGCCAGCAGCCACCCCGGACAGGGGAACACTGAAGCTTTCTTT	CASSHPGQGNTEAFF
TRBJ2-5	NA	TRBV4-3	NA	16	TGCGCCAGCAGCCATACTACAGGGGGCGGGGGGGAGACCCAGTACTTC	CASSHTTGGGGETQYF
TRBJ1-2	TRBD1	TRBV6-2/TRBV6-3	NA	13	TGTGCCAGCAGTCTAGACAGGGTGGATGGCTACACCTTC	CASSLDRVDGYTF
TRBJ1-2	NA	TRBV7-2	NA	14	TGTGCCAGCAGCTCCGTTGACTCTGTCGGAGGCTACACCTTC	CASSSVDSVGGYTF
TRBJ2-5	TRBD1	TRBV5-1	NA	13	TGCGCCAGCAGCGAGACAGGGGGTGAGACCCAGTACTTC	CASSETGGETQYF
TRBJ2-4	TRBD1	TRBV2	once	14	TGTGCCAGCAGTGTAATGACAGGGGGCGGCATTCAGTACTTC	CASSVMTGGGIQYF
TRBJ2-7	NA	TRBV28	NA	12	TGTGCCAGCAGTCTCCTGAGCTACGAGCAGTACTTC	CASSLLSYEQYF
TRBJ1-4	NA	TRBV5-1	NA	15	TGCGCCAGCAGCTCTTCAGGATCGACGGCGGAAAAACTGTTTTTT	CASSSSGSTAEKLFF
TRBJ2-7	TRBD2	TRBV24-1	NA	16	TGTGCCACCAGTGAGACGGTTGCTAGCGGGAGAAGCGAGCAGTACTTC	CATSETVASGRSEQYF
TRBJ1-5	NA	TRBV5-5	NA	18	TGTGCCAGCAGCTTGTTCCCGGGAGAGAAGGTAGGCAATCAGCCCCAGCATTTT	CASSLFPGEKVGNQPQHF
TRBJ2-1	TRBD1	TRBV7-9	NA	15	TGTGCCAGCAGCAAATATCCCCGGGACAGCCGAGAGCAGTTCTTC	CASSKYPRDSREQFF
TRBJ2-5	TRBD2	TRBV6-5	NA	16	TGTGCCAGCAGTTCTGGACTAGCGGGGGAAAGGGAGACCCAGTACTTC	CASSSGLAGERETQYF
TRBJ1-5	NA	TRBV12-5	NA	12	TGTGCTAGTGGGGGGCTCCAAGAGCCCCAGCATTTT	CASGGLQEPQHF
TRBJ1-2	TRBD1	TRBV6-2/TRBV6-3	NA	13	TGTGCCAGCAGTTACTCGTCGGGACAGAGCTACACCTTC	CASSYSSGQSYTF
TRBJ2-3	TRBD2	TRBV6-2/TRBV6-3	NA	14	TGTGCCAGCAGTCAACTAGCGGCCACAGATACGCAGTATTTT	CASSQLAATDTQYF
TRBJ2-2	NA	TRBV18	once	16	TGTGCCAGCTCACACCGGGACAAGGGGGACACCGGGGAGCTGTTTTTT	CASSHRDKGDTGELFF
TRBJ2-5	TRBD1	TRBV2	NA	15	TGTGCCAGCAACCGGGACAGGGCCGTTGGTGAGACCCAGTACTTC	CASNRDRAVGETQYF
TRBJ1-6	NA	TRBV20-1	NA	15	TGCAGTGCTAGTTCACGGGACATGGGGAATTCACCCCTCCACTTT	CSASSRDMGNSPLHF
TRBJ1-1	NA	TRBV10-2	NA	14	TGCGCCAGCTTGGCGGCGAGATTTGGCACTGAAGCTTTCTTT	CASLAARFGTEAFF
TRBJ1-1	TRBD1	TRBV29-1	NA	12	TGCAGCGCAGGACAGGGGTATCCTGAAGCTTTCTTT	CSAGQGYPEAFF
TRBJ2-3	NA	TRBV4-1	few	13	TGCGCCAGCAGCCTAAGCCAGGGGGATACGCAGTATTTT	CASSLSQGDTQYF
TRBJ2-1	NA	TRBV18	NA	13	TGTGCCAGCTCCCCCGGGATTGACAATGAGCAGTTCTTC	CASSPGIDNEQFF
TRBJ2-2	TRBD2	TRBV2	NA	15	TGTGCCAGCAAAATGGCGGGAGTTAACACCGGGGAGCTGTTTTTT	CASKMAGVNTGELFF
TRBJ1-1	NA	TRBV2	NA	12	TGTGCCAGCCAACATCCGAACACTGAAGCTTTCTTT	CASQHPNTEAFF
TRBJ1-2	TRBD1	TRBV5-1	NA	12	TGCGCCAGCAGAGGGACAGGGGATGGCTACACCTTC	CASRGTGDGYTF
TRBJ2-5	NA	TRBV24-1	NA	16	TGTGCCACCAGTGATCCGGCAGGGAATCTGGAAGAGACCCAGTACTTC	CATSDPAGNLEETQYF
TRBJ1-2	TRBD1	TRBV27	NA	17	TGTGCCAGCAGTCCCCGGACAGGGGGCCCCAGCGGCTATGGCTACACCTTC	CASSPRTGGPSGYGYTF
TRBJ1-1	NA	TRBV7-3	NA	13	TGTGCCAGCAGCCGCAGGGCTTCCACTGAAGCTTTCTTT	CASSRRASTEAFF
TRBJ2-7	NA	TRBV20-1	NA	11	TGCAGTGCTAGAGTTCGGGACACCAAGTACTTC	CSARVRDTKYF
TRBJ1-4	NA	TRBV29-1	NA	12	TGCAGCGTCCGAGGGGAGGACGAAAAACTGTTTTTT	CSVRGEDEKLFF
TRBJ1-3	NA	TRBV28	NA	17	TGTGCCAGCACCACGCCGACCTTTCTGGGCGCTGGAAACACCATATATTTT	CASTTPTFLGAGNTIYF
TRBJ1-6	TRBD1	TRBV30	NA	13	TGTGCCTGGGCCGGGACAGGGTCCCAACCCCTCCACTTT	CAWAGTGSQPLHF
TRBJ2-1	TRBD2	TRBV6-5	NA	15	TGTGCCAGCAGTTACTCCGGCGGGAGGGCTCGGGAGCAGTTCTTC	CASSYSGGRAREQFF
TRBJ2-1	TRBD1	TRBV13	NA	15	TGTGCCAGCAGCTCCGGGACAGGGGGCGCAAGGGTGCAGTTCTTC	CASSSGTGGARVQFF
TRBJ1-3	NA	TRBV7-3	NA	14	TGTGCCAGCAGCGCGGGAAGTACGGGAAACACCATATATTTT	CASSAGSTGNTIYF
TRBJ1-3	TRBD1	TRBV5-1	NA	14	TGCGCCAGCAGCGAGACAGGGACTGGAAACACCATATATTTT	CASSETGTGNTIYF
TRBJ1-2	NA	TRBV5-4	NA	15	TGTGCCAGCAGCCCCCTTGGCGGGTCTAACTATGGCTACACCTTC	CASSPLGGSNYGYTF
TRBJ2-3	TRBD2	TRBV10-2	NA	15	TGCGCCAGCAGTGATCGGCGGGGGAACTCAGATACGCAGTATTTT	CASSDRRGNSDTQYF
TRBJ1-1	NA	TRBV12-3/TRBV12-4	NA	13	TGTGCCAGCAGTCCAGGGCCCTTCACTGAAGCTTTCTTT	CASSPGPFTEAFF